Sequencing of this TCR beta chain was carried out in a study of blood T cell repertoires in COVID-19. At the level of the study: Samples representing acute and convalescent COVID-19 were sourced from the United States, Italy and Spain. PBMCs, B-cell-depleted T cells, or T cells were the source of the cDNA or gDNA that made up the material.

Authors' analysis steps: Researchers report that nucleated cell counts were estimated from reference gene primer amplification. Sequencing used immunoSEQ multiplex PCR; TCRdb keeps in-frame clones, though not all of them. V, J and clone size are those of that table, while D and trimming were read from the DNA. The repertoire includes hundreds of thousands of clones, around 86% of them detected once, and around 1.4% sits in the top ten. CDR3 length equals 11 residues. In germline, CDR1 is DFQATT, CDR2 SNEGSKA (reference sequence). V shed 2 bases and J shed 3 bases, with 5 bases lying between them. The sample consisted of peripheral blood. The gene calls are TRBV20-1 and TRBJ2-7; D unclear. The receptor comes from a woman aged 25 to 39 with active or convalescent COVID-19. Written as DNA, the CDR3 is TGCAGTGCTAGACAGGACTACGAGCAGTACTTC. Translated: CSARQDYEQYF.